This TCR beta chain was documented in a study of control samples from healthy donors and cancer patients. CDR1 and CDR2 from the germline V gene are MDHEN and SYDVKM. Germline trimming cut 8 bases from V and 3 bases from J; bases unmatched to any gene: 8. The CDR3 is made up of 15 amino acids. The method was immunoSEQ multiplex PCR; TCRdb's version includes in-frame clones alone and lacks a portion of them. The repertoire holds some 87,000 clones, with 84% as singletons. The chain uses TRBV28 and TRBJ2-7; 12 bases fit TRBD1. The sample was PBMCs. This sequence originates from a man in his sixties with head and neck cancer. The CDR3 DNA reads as TGTGCCAGCCGACCAGGGACAGGGGGCCTCTACGAGCAGTACTTC. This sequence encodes CASRPGTGGLYEQYF.